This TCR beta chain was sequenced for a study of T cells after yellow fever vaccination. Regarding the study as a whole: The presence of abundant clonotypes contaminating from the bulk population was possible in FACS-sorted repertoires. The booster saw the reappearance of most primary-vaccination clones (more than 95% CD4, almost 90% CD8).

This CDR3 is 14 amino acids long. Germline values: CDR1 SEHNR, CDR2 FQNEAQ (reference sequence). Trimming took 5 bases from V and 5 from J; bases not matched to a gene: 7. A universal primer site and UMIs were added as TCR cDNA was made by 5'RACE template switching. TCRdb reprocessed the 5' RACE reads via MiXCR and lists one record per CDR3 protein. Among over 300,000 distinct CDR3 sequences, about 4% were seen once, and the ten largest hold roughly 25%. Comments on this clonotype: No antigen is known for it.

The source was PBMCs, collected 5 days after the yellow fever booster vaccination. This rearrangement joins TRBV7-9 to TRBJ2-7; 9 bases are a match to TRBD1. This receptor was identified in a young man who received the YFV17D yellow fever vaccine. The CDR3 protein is CASSPRDRAHEQYF. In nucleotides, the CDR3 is TGTGCCAGCAGCCCTCGGGACAGGGCCCACGAGCAGTACTTC.